The clone carrying this T cell receptor beta chain occurred a few times. The data were obtained in a study of blood T cell repertoires in COVID-19. In the study's own analysis: Reference gene primers were amplified, and this amplification served to estimate nucleated cell counts. Assay: immunoSEQ multiplex PCR; the TCRdb copy retains only in-frame clones and omits some. V and J calls plus clone size are reproduced from that table; the DNA served to infer D and trimming. This table has approximately 150,000 clones, about 83% appearing once. The receptor's source is a man between 45 and 60 years old with acute or convalescent COVID-19. The sequencing sample was made of peripheral blood.

CDR3 residues: CASRPTPNGANTGELFF. DNA of the CDR3: TGCGCCAGCAGACCAACCCCGAACGGGGCGAACACCGGGGAGCTGTTTTTT. This rearrangement joins TRBV4-1 to TRBJ2-2; D is possibly TRBD2 (5 bases). Looked up from germline, CDR1 is MGHRA and CDR2 is YSYEKL. Trimming stripped 6 bases from V and 0 bases from J, with 17 bases between. This CDR3 is built from 17 residues.